These 4 T cell receptor beta chains share one sample of origin, sequenced in a study of CD8 T cells in ankylosing spondylitis. TCRdb re-called the 5' RACE reads with MiXCR, one entry per CDR3 protein. The sample consists of 250,000 to 400,000 distinct CDR3 sequences, 9.5% to 13% of them appearing once. Sequences were obtained from blood, either unsorted or a sorted T cell fraction (not recorded which). The source of these receptors is a female donor with ankylosing spondylitis or in good health (not recorded which).

This clonotype was detected many times. V and J are TRBV20-1 and TRBJ1-5; D gene uncertain. The CDR3 runs to 13 residues. V lost 5 bases and J lost 0, with 8 bases in between. Germline V gene sequence: CDR1 DFQATT, CDR2 SNEGSKA (reference sequence). CDR3 protein: CSAPAYSNQPQHF. CDR3 nucleotides: TGCAGTGCTCCTGCGTATAGCAATCAGCCCCAGCATTTT.

This clonotype was recorded a few times. The V and J genes are TRBV27 and TRBJ2-1; no reliable D call. Germline V gene sequence: CDR1 MNHEY, CDR2 SMNVEV (reference sequence). The CDR3 has 13 amino acids. The ends were cut back, 6 bases at V and 6 bases at J, with 12 bases in the middle. This chain's CDR3 is CASSSQPRNEQFF. The CDR3 DNA sequence: TGTGCCAGCAGCTCGCAGCCGCGCAATGAGCAGTTCTTC.

The sample holds many counts of this clonotype. This chain links TRBV3-1 with TRBJ2-4; TRBD2 matches 7 bases. With 4 bases clipped from V and 0 bases from J, the junction kept 9 bases outside the gene matches. The CDR3 loop spans 17 amino acids. The germline gives CDR1 LGHDT, CDR2 YNNKEL (reference sequence). The CDR3 coding sequence is TGTGCCAGCAGCCTTGGGCCAAGCGGGGCAGCCAAAAACATTCAGTACTTC. It encodes CASSLGPSGAAKNIQYF. The variable domain in full, completed from reference TRBV3-1 and TRBJ2-4, reads DTAVSQTPKYLVTQMGNDKSIKCEQNLGHDTMYWYKQDSKKFLKIMFSYNNKELIINETVPNRFSPKSPDKAHLNLHINSLELGDSAVYFCASSLGPSGAAKNIQYFGAGTRLSVL.

The gene calls are TRBV7-2 and TRBJ2-4; 7 bases are shared with TRBD1. The CDR3 runs to 16 residues. V lost 5 bases, J lost 3 bases, and 10 bases stayed unmatched. Germline CDR1 reads SGHTA; CDR2 reads FQGNSA. In DNA form, the CDR3 reads TGTGCCAGCAGCCCTACAGGGGCGCAGGTCAAAAACATTCAGTACTTC. Its translation: CASSPTGAQVKNIQYF.